Below, 27 T cell receptor beta chains from the same sample are listed, as sequenced in a study of blood T cell repertoires in COVID-19. Assay: immunoSEQ multiplex PCR; the TCRdb copy retains only in-frame clones and omits some. This table holds about 190,000 clones, 70% to 85% found once. Material: peripheral blood. Receptor source: a man older than 75 with COVID-19, enrolled during active disease.

This clone was seen just once. The DNA of the CDR3 is TGTGCCATCACCGACGGCGGGAACTATGGCTACACCTTC. This translates into CAITDGGNYGYTF. The rearrangement uses TRBV10-3 and TRBJ1-2; no clear D gene. The V gene lost 7 bases and the J gene lost 2 bases, with 11 bases spanning the gap. The length of the CDR3 is 13 residues. Germline loops: CDR1 ENHRY, CDR2 SYGVKD.

This CDR3 is CASSQELTVNQPQHF. The CDR3 region has the DNA TGCGCCAGCAGCCAAGAGCTAACAGTAAATCAGCCCCAGCATTTT. The chain recombines TRBV4-3 with TRBJ1-5; D unresolved. Trimming removed 0 bases at V and 4 bases at J, with 10 bases between. CDR1 is LGHNA and CDR2 is YSLEER in the germline V gene. This CDR3 is built from 15 residues.

The rearrangement links TRBV4-1 to TRBJ1-5; the D gene is possibly TRBD1 (5 bases). V was pared by 4 bases and J by 5 bases, with 18 bases between. Germline-derived CDR1 and CDR2 are MGHRA and YSYEKL. The CDR3 is made up of 16 amino acids. The CDR3 protein is CASSPSGVVGYQPQHF. In nucleotides, the CDR3 is TGCGCCAGCAGCCCCTCGGGGGTCGTCGGCTATCAGCCCCAGCATTTT.

The chain is built from TRBV10-3 and TRBJ1-3, with D tentatively TRBD1 (6 bases). CDR3 length: 14 residues. With 4 bases removed from V and 4 bases from J, the gap between germline ends came to 11 bases. Per germline, CDR1 ENHRY and CDR2 SYGVKD. The CDR3 protein is CAISAATGGNTIYF. The DNA for the CDR3 is TGTGCCATCAGTGCCGCGACAGGAGGAAACACCATATATTTT.

The V gene is TRBV9, the J gene TRBJ2-7; the D is unclear. The CDR3 extends over 14 amino acids. Deletions cut 0 bases from V and 3 bases from J, with 10 bases between. CDR1 and CDR2 from the germline V gene are SGDLS and YYNGEE. The CDR3 DNA follows: TGTGCCAGCAGCGTAGGTCTACCGGGCTACGAGCAGTACTTC. Encoded protein: CASSVGLPGYEQYF.

The chain combines TRBV5-4 with TRBJ1-6; D gene uncertain. The germline gives CDR1 SGHNT, CDR2 YYREEE (reference sequence). Trimming shortened V by 3 bases and J by 10 bases, and 14 bases separated the two germline ends. The CDR3 has 14 residues. In DNA, the CDR3 is TGTGCCAGCAGCTCCTCGGGGTTACGCTCACCCCTCCACTTT. Translated, it gives CASSSSGLRSPLHF.

The V gene is TRBV6-1, the J gene TRBJ2-3; 8 bases line up with TRBD1. Looked up from germline, CDR1 is MNHNS and CDR2 is SASEGT. CDR3 size: 17 residues. J gave up 1 base and V 1 base, and 7 bases lay outside the gene matches. The CDR3 reads CASSEGSGGGGTDTQYF. The DNA for the CDR3 is TGTGCCAGCAGTGAAGGCTCAGGGGGCGGGGGCACAGATACGCAGTATTTT.

V and J are TRBV2 and TRBJ1-2; D is undetermined. This CDR3 contains 15 residues. Germline assignment: CDR1 SNHLY and CDR2 FYNNEI. Trimming pared 1 base from V and 4 bases from J, leaving 13 bases between. The CDR3 DNA follows: TGTGCCAGCAGTGAAGTGTCTGGCAGATCCTATGGCTACACCTTC. Translating it yields CASSEVSGRSYGYTF.

This clone occurred once. This chain connects TRBV9 to TRBJ1-4, with D perhaps TRBD1 (6 bases). This CDR3 contains 16 residues. Trimming stripped 5 bases from V and 0 bases from J, with 14 bases between. CDR1 SGDLS and CDR2 YYNGEE come from the germline V gene. CDR3: CASSLGAGATNEKLFF. The CDR3 nucleotides are TGTGCCAGCAGTCTAGGCGCAGGGGCAACTAATGAAAAACTGTTTTTT.

The gene calls are TRBV7-3 and TRBJ2-3; the D gene is possibly TRBD2 (6 bases). Germline values: CDR1 SGHTA, CDR2 FQGTGA. The V and J ends lost 5 bases and 4 bases respectively, with 10 bases between them. The CDR3 is 13 residues long. In DNA, the CDR3 is TGTGCCAGCAGCCCAAGGAGGGCAGATACGCAGTATTTT. As protein: CASSPRRADTQYF.

The J gene is TRBJ1-2, the V gene TRBV5-1, with a weak D call TRBD1 (6 bases). Germline CDR1 is SGHRS and CDR2 is YFSETQ. The CDR3 length is 15 residues. Between the trimmed V and J ends, which lost 4 bases and 0 bases, there was a span of 13 bases. The CDR3 loop reads CASSVGQTANYGYTF. The CDR3 DNA follows: TGCGCCAGCAGCGTTGGACAGACCGCTAACTATGGCTACACCTTC.

The rearrangement joins TRBV15 to TRBJ1-4; 8 bases are a match to TRBD1. V lost 4 bases and J lost 3; bases outside the gene matches: 4. CDR1 LNHNV and CDR2 YYDKDF come from the germline V gene (reference sequence). The CDR3 is made up of 15 amino acids. This chain's CDR3 is CATSIRGPSNEKLFF. DNA of the CDR3: TGTGCCACCAGCATCAGGGGGCCGTCTAATGAAAAACTGTTTTTT.

This chain joins TRBV27 and TRBJ2-2; possibly TRBD2 for D (6 bases). The V end lost 3 bases, the J end lost 4 bases, and 9 bases lay between the germline ends. This CDR3 region has 14 residues. Germline V lookup: CDR1 MNHEY, CDR2 SMNVEV (reference sequence). In nucleotides, the CDR3 is TGTGCCAGCAGTTTGGAGGGTCGCACCGGGGAGCTGTTTTTT. Translated, it gives CASSLEGRTGELFF.

The rearrangement links TRBV10-3 to TRBJ1-1; D unclear. V dropped 5 bases and J dropped 3 bases, with 13 bases sitting between them. The CDR3 covers 14 residues. The germline gives CDR1 ENHRY, CDR2 SYGVKD. The CDR3, as DNA: TGTGCCATCAGTCCGGGCCCCGGGGACACTGAAGCTTTCTTT. It codes for CAISPGPGDTEAFF.

V and J are TRBV5-1 and TRBJ2-5; no definite D call. The V end lost 4 bases, the J end lost 0 bases, and 4 bases lay between the germline ends. The CDR3 sequence is 12 residues long. Germline V lookup: CDR1 SGHRS, CDR2 YFSETQ. CDR3 DNA sequence: TGCGCCAGCAGCCAAAACCAAGAGACCCAGTACTTC. Its protein is CASSQNQETQYF.

J is TRBJ1-2 and V is TRBV6-5; TRBD1 is a possible D gene (6 bases). Germline CDR1 is MNHEY and CDR2 is SVGAGI. V was cut by 8 bases and J by 2 bases, with 12 bases left in between. The CDR3 consists of 13 residues. The CDR3 coding sequence is TGTGCCAGCTCAGGCGGACAGAACTATGGCTACACCTTC. This translates into CASSGGQNYGYTF.

CDR3 nucleotide sequence: TGTGCCAGCAGTGATCCGGGACAGGGTGGAGAGAGGGGCTACACCTTC. It codes for CASSDPGQGGERGYTF. V gene TRBV2 combines with J gene TRBJ1-2; 9 positions match TRBD1. The ends lost 3 bases at V and 8 bases at J; junction bases unmatched: 13. The CDR3 totals 16 residues. CDR1 and CDR2 (germline): SNHLY, FYNNEI.

V and J are TRBV7-9 and TRBJ1-2, with TRBD1 as a possible D gene (6 bases). The CDR3 sequence is 13 residues long. V shed 4 bases and J shed 6 bases, with 12 bases lying between them. Germline V gene data show CDR1 as SEHNR and CDR2 as FQNEAQ (reference sequence). Here the CDR3 reads CASSSGTIHGYTF. The DNA of the CDR3 is TGTGCCAGCAGCTCCGGGACAATACATGGCTACACCTTC.

This chain connects TRBV2 to TRBJ2-1, with 7 bases lining up with TRBD1. With V trimmed by 6 bases and J by 15 bases, 11 bases remained unmatched. This CDR3 is 12 amino acids long. Germline-derived CDR1 and CDR2 are SNHLY and FYNNEI. The CDR3 DNA sequence: TGTGCCAGCAGCGACTCTGACAGGGTTGGGTTCTTC. It yields the protein CASSDSDRVGFF.

The chain links TRBV19 to TRBJ2-6; D is perhaps TRBD2 (5 bases). Germline CDR1 LNHDA, CDR2 SQIVND (reference sequence). The CDR3 has 16 amino acids. The V end was cut by 7 bases, the J end by 2 bases, with 15 bases between. In nucleotides, the CDR3 is TGTGCCAGTAAGGATGTGCGTAGCGCTGGGGCCAACGTCCTGACTTTC. Protein sequence: CASKDVRSAGANVLTF.

V is TRBV6-5 and J is TRBJ1-6; D gene ambiguous. V lost 8 bases and J lost 7, with 12 bases in between. In germline, CDR1 is MNHEY, CDR2 SVGAGI. CDR3 length: 13 amino acids. CDR3 bases: TGTGCCAGCGGGGAGGAGCCAAATTCACCCCTCCACTTT. Translated, it gives CASGEEPNSPLHF.

This chain connects TRBV5-5 to TRBJ2-5; 13 bases agree with TRBD2. V was clipped by 1 base and J by 0 bases; unmatched bases: 0. The V gene's germline CDR1 is SGHKS and CDR2 YYEKEE (reference sequence). CDR3 size: 16 residues. The CDR3 region has the DNA TGTGCCAGCAGCTTGACTAGCGGGGGGGACCAAGAGACCCAGTACTTC. Protein: CASSLTSGGDQETQYF.

This chain connects TRBV5-1 to TRBJ1-1; D remains ambiguous. Germline assignment: CDR1 SGHRS and CDR2 YFSETQ. This CDR3 contains 14 residues. Trimming cost V 0 bases and J 1 base, with 7 bases left between them. The CDR3 region has the DNA TGCGCCAGCAGCTTGGACGGGAAGAACACTGAAGCTTTCTTT. This encodes CASSLDGKNTEAFF. The full variable domain, with the rest looked up from reference TRBV5-1 and TRBJ1-1, is KAGVTQTPRYLIKTRGQQVTLSCSPISGHRSVSWYQQTPGQGLQFLFEYFSETQRNKGNFPGRFSGRQFSNSRSEMNVSTLELGDSALYLCASSLDGKNTEAFFGQGTRLTVV.

This sequence joins TRBV3-1 (or the pseudogene TRBV3-2) and TRBJ1-3, with a possible D match to TRBD1 (6 bases). Per germline, CDR1 LGHDT and CDR2 YNNKEL (reference sequence). Trimming removed 2 bases from V and 4 bases from J, with 9 bases in between. This CDR3 has 14 amino acids. CDR3 region: CASSQQGQGNTIYF. CDR3 DNA sequence: TGTGCCAGCAGCCAACAGGGGCAGGGAAACACCATATATTTT.

This chain joins TRBV19 and TRBJ1-2; the match to TRBD1 covers 10 bases. This CDR3 contains 13 residues. V was pared by 5 bases and J by 8 bases, with 5 bases of the junction left unmatched. Germline V gene sequence: CDR1 LNHDA, CDR2 SQIVND (reference sequence). The CDR3 coding sequence is TGTGCCAGTAGTCCCCGGACAGGGGGAGGCTACACCTTC. Residues: CASSPRTGGGYTF.

The rearrangement uses TRBV5-4 and TRBJ2-7, with D possibly matching TRBD2 (6 bases). This CDR3 comprises 16 residues. The ends were cut back, 3 bases at V and 2 bases at J, with 18 bases in the middle. Germline-derived CDR1 and CDR2 are SGHNT and YYREEE (reference sequence). For the CDR3, the DNA is TGTGCCAGCAGCTCCGCCCGGGGAGGTTTCACCTACGAGCAGTACTTC. Protein: CASSSARGGFTYEQYF.

In the case of this clone: The same CDR3 arises from other DNA sequences in this sample as well. CDR3 DNA sequence: TGTGCCAGCAGCTTGCCAGAAAACTATGGCTACACCTTC. Its protein is CASSLPENYGYTF. The V and J genes are TRBV5-6 and TRBJ1-2; D is unresolved. The V gene's germline CDR1 is SGHDT and CDR2 YYEEEE. Between the trimmed V and J ends, which lost 1 base and 2 bases, there was a span of 6 bases. This CDR3 contains 13 residues.